This T cell receptor (beta chain) was sequenced for a study of blood T cell repertoires in COVID-19. Looking at the study overall: COVID-19 samples, acute and convalescent, were from the United States, Italy and Spain. T cells, B-cell-depleted T cells, or PBMCs provided the cDNA or gDNA that served as material.

Authors' processing steps: Estimated nucleated cell counts came from reference gene primer amplification. This table comes from immunoSEQ multiplex PCR, and its TCRdb copy is limited to in-frame clones, with some not included. V and J calls and clone size come straight from that table; D and trimming were deduced from the DNA. The sample consists of about 62,000 clones, 86% of them appearing once. The CDR3 covers 12 residues. Trimming took off 7 bases at V and 8 bases at J, with 9 bases between the two ends. The germline gives CDR1 MDHEN, CDR2 SYDVKM. The sequencing sample was made of peripheral blood. The chain recombines TRBV28 with TRBJ1-6, with TRBD1 as a possible D gene (5 bases). The sequence was collected from a woman of 80 years or more with acute or convalescent COVID-19. The DNA for the CDR3 is TGTGCCAGCACCAGGGCGGATTCACCCCTCCACTTT. It specifies CASTRADSPLHF.